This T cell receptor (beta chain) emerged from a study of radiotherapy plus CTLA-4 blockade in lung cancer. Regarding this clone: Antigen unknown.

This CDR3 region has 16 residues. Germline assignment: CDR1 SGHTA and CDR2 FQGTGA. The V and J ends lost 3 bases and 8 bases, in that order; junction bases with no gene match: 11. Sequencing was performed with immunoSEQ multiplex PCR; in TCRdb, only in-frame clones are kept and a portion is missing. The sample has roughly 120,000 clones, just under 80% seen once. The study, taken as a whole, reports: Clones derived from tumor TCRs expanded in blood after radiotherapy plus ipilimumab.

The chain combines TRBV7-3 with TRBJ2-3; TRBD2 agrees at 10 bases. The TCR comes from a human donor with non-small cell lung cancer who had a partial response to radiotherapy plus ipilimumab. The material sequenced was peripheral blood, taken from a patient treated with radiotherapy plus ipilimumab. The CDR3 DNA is TGTGCCAGCAGCTTTCTAGCGGGAGAAGGGGGTGGTACGCAGTATTTT. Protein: CASSFLAGEGGGTQYF.